This TCR beta chain was profiled in a study of T cells in localized non-small cell lung cancer. Study outcomes and limitations: One tumor region alone was sequenced, and heterogeneity therefore remains possible. Of the tissues analyzed, uninvolved adjacent lung showed maximal T cell clonality, greater than tumor. The appearance of a median 57 of the top 100 tumor clones was seen in adjacent lung.

This CDR3 has 17 residues. The germline V gene has CDR1 WNHNN and CDR2 SYGVQD (reference sequence). The junction had 7 bases not matched to a gene; V was cut back by 3 bases and J by 3 bases. A remark on this clone: The antigen is not known.

Profiling relied on immunoSEQ multiplex PCR, and the TCRdb table lists in-frame clones only, not all of them. This table holds about 70,000 clones, 86% found once. The sequences come from peripheral blood, collected before any cancer treatment. This clonotype originated in a male donor at least 60 years old with stage III squamous cell lung carcinoma. The chain links TRBV10-1 to TRBJ2-2; 10 nucleotides match TRBD1. CDR3 loop: CASSEIWTGGYTGELFF. Written as DNA, the CDR3 is TGCGCCAGCAGTGAAATTTGGACAGGGGGATACACCGGGGAGCTGTTTTTT.